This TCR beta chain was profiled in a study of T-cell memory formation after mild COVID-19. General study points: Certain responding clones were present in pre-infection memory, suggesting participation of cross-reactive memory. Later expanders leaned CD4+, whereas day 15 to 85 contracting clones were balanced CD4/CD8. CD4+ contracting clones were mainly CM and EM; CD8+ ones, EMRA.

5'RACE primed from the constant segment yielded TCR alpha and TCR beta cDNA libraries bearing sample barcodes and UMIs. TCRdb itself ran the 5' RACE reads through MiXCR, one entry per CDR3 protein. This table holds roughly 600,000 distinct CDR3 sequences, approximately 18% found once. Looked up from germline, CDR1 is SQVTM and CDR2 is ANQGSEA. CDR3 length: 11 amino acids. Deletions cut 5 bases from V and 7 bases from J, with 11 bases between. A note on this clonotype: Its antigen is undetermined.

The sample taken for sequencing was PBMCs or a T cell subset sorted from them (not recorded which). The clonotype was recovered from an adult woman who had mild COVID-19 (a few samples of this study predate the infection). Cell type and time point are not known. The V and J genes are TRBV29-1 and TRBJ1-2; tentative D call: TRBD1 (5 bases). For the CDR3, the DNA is TGCAGCGTTCGGGGGGGACGTGGCTACACCTTC. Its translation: CSVRGGRGYTF.